By share, the clone carrying this T cell receptor beta chain ranks as medium-sized. V was clipped by 8 bases and J by 4 bases; unmatched bases: 7. The CDR3 sequence is 15 residues long. The germline CDR1 and CDR2 sequences are MRHNA and SNTAGT. This sample is part of a study of chronic HIV infection and antiretroviral therapy. Using its own MiXCR run on the 5' RACE reads, TCRdb lists one record per CDR3 protein. The sample has more than 25,000 distinct CDR3 sequences; about 9.7% are singletons. This receptor was identified in an adult who had HIV and had not received antiretroviral therapy, or was an uninfected healthy control (not recorded which). Specimen: peripheral blood. This chain joins TRBV6-4 and TRBJ2-1; TRBD2 matches 11 bases. CDR3 DNA: TGTGCCAGCGCTCCGGGACTAGCGGATTACAATGAGCAGTTCTTC. It specifies CASAPGLADYNEQFF.